Sequencing of this T cell receptor (beta chain) was carried out in a study of cytomegalovirus exposure and HLA in healthy donors. General observations from the study: CMV serostatus was the sole immune exposure data available. Previous analysis showed most TCR beta V segments were productive about 90% or about 30% of the time. Whilst most TCR sequences proved rare, a subset of public TCRs occurred across many donors.

Trimming took 6 bases from V and 4 from J, leaving 13 bases between them. Germline lookup yields CDR1 MGHDK and CDR2 SYGVNS. This CDR3 is 14 amino acids long. The PCR contained 60 Vbeta and 13 Jbeta primers. Here immunoSEQ multiplex PCR was the method, and the copy in TCRdb shows in-frame clones only, minus some. The table includes approximately 110,000 clones, around 80% detected once. On this clone: Its antigen is unidentified.

The chain employs TRBV25-1 and TRBJ2-1, with a weak D call TRBD1 (6 bases). The clonotype comes from a woman between 35 and 50 years old in good health and CMV-seronegative. Material: PBMCs. The CDR3 loop reads CASRQGPLYNEQFF. In DNA form, the CDR3 reads TGTGCCAGCAGACAGGGTCCGTTATACAATGAGCAGTTCTTC.